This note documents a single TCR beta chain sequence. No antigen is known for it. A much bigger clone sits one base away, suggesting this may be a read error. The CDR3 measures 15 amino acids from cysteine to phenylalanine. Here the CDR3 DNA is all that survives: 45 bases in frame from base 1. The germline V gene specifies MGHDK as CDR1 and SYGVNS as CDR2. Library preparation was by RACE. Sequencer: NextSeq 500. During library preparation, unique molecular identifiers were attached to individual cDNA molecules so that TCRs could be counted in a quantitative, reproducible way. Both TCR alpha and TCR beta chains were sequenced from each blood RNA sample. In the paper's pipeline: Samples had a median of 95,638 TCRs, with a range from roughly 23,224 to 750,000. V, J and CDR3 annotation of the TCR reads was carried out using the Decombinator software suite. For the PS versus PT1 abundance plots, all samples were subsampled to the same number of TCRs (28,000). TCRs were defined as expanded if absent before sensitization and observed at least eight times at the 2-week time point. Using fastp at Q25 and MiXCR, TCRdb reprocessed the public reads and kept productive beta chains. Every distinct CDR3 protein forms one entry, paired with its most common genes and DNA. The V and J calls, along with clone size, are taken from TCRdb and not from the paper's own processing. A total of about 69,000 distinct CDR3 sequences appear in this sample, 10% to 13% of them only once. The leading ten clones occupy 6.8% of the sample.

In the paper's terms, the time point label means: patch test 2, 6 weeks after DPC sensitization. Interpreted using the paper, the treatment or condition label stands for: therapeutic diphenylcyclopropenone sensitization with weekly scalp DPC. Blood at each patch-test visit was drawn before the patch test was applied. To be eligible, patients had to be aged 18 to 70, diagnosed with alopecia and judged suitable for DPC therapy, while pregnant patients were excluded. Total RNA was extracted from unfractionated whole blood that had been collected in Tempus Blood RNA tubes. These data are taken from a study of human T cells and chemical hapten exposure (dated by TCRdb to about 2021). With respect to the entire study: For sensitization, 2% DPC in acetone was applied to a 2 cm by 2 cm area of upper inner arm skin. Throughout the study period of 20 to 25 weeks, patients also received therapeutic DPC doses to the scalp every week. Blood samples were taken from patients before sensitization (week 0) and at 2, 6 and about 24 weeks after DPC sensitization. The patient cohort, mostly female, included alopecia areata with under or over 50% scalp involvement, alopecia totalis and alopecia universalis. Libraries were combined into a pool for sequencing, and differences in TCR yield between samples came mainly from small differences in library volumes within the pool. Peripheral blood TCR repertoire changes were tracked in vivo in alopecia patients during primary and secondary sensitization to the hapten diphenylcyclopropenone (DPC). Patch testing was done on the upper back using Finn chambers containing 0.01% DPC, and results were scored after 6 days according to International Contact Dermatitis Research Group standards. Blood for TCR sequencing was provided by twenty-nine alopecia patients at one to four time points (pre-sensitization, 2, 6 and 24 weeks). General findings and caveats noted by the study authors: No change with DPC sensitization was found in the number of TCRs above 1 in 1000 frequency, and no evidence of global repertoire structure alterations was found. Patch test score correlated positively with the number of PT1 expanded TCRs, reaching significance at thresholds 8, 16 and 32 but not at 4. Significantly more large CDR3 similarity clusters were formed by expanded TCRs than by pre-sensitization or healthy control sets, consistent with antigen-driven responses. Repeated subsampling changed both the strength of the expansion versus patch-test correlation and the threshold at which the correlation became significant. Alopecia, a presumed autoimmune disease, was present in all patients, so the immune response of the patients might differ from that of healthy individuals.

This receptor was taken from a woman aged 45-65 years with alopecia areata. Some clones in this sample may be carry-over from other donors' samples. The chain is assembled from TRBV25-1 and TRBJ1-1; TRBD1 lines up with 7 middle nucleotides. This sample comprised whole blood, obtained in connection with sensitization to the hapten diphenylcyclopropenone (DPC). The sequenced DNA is TGTGCCAGCAGTGAATCAGGGGGAGGTGGCACTGTAGCTTTCTTT. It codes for CASSESGGGGTVAFF.